The clone carrying this T cell receptor beta chain was seen more than once but under ten times. Antigen specificity is unknown. Template switching by 5'RACE produced TCR cDNA, adding a universal primer site and UMIs. In TCRdb, the 5' RACE reads were re-called with MiXCR into one record per CDR3 protein. The sample shows approximately 260,000 distinct CDR3 sequences, roughly 5.6% of them seen only once. This CDR3 comprises 13 residues. Trimming took 5 bases from V and 7 from J; bases not matched to a gene: 6. This sample stems from a study of T cells after yellow fever vaccination. Study findings and constraints: It was the secondary response that reached its peak faster, day 5 versus 15, but it was weaker. Post-booster repertoires contained most primary-vaccination clones again (about 95% CD4, around 89% CD8). It was a small share of clonotypes that appeared in both CD4 and CD8 compartments.

The chain links TRBV12-3 or TRBV12-4 to TRBJ2-5; TRBD1 aligns across 8 bases. This clonotype originated in a man between 18 and 35 years old who received the YFV17D yellow fever vaccine. The sample in question was CD4+ T cells sorted from PBMCs, obtained on the day of the yellow fever booster vaccination. For the CDR3, the DNA is TGTGCCAGCAGTATTGACAGGGGTCGGACCCAGTACTTC. Its translation is CASSIDRGRTQYF.